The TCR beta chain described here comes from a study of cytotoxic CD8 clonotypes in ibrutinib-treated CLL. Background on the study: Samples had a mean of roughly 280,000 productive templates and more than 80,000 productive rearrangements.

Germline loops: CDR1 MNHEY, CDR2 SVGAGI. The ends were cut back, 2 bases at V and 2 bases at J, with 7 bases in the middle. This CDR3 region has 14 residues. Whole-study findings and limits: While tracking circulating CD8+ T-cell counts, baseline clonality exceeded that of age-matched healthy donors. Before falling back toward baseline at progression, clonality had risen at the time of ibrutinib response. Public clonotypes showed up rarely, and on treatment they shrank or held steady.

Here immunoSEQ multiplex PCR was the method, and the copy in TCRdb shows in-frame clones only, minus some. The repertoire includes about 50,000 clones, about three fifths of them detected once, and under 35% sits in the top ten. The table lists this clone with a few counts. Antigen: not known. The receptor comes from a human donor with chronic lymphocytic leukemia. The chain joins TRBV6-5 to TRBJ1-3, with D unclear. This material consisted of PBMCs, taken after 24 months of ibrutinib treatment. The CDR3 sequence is CASSYAAAGNTIYF. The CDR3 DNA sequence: TGTGCCAGCAGTTACGCGGCGGCTGGAAACACCATATATTTT.